Each of the 17 T cell receptor beta chains below was sequenced from the same sample in a study of technical replicates of blood from four donors. The table came from immunoSEQ multiplex PCR; TCRdb's copy has only in-frame clones and leaves some out. The repertoire has fewer than 70,000 clones, roughly 84% of them found once; the top ten carry more than 4.5%. Sequenced: PBMCs. The receptors were sampled from a human donor in good health. Some clones in this sample may be carry-over from other donors' samples.

V is TRBV6-6 and J is TRBJ1-5, with a weak D call TRBD1 (6 bases). Trimming removed 7 bases from V and 5 bases from J, with 15 bases in between. Looked up from germline, CDR1 is MNHNY and CDR2 is SVGAGI (reference sequence). The CDR3 sequence is 14 residues long. The CDR3 DNA follows: TGTGCCAGCACCCGGGACATCCTTTATCAGCCCCAGCATTTT. Its protein is CASTRDILYQPQHF.

The rearrangement joins TRBV5-1 to TRBJ1-6; D not resolved. Germline values: CDR1 SGHRS, CDR2 YFSETQ. The V and J ends lost 0 bases and 0 bases respectively, with 7 bases between them. The CDR3 loop spans 16 amino acids. In DNA, the CDR3 is TGCGCCAGCAGCTTGGATCCCAGCTCCTATAATTCACCCCTCCACTTT. It codes for CASSLDPSSYNSPLHF.

The rearrangement joins TRBV28 to TRBJ2-4; TRBD2 might be the D (6 bases). This CDR3 comprises 14 residues. V lost 3 bases, J lost 2 bases, and 8 bases lay in between. Germline CDR1 and CDR2: MDHEN and SYDVKM. The CDR3 region is CASSFGGSKNIQYF. CDR3 DNA: TGTGCCAGCAGTTTCGGGGGTTCCAAAAACATTCAGTACTTC.

The chain recombines TRBV2 with TRBJ2-2, with a possible D match to TRBD1 (5 bases). CDR1 is SNHLY, CDR2 FYNNEI, per germline. This CDR3 is 14 amino acids long. V dropped 4 bases and J dropped 0 bases, with 6 bases sitting between them. CDR3 nucleotides: TGTGCCAGCAGTGGGACACCGAACACCGGGGAGCTGTTTTTT. Encoded protein: CASSGTPNTGELFF.

The chain uses TRBV5-1 and TRBJ1-4; D might be TRBD1 (6 bases). The V end lost 0 bases, the J end lost 8 bases, and 11 bases lay between the germline ends. The CDR3 runs 14 residues. Per germline, CDR1 SGHRS and CDR2 YFSETQ. The CDR3 DNA follows: TGCGCCAGCAGCTTGGGAGCAGGGGAGGAAAAACTGTTTTTT. Translation gives CASSLGAGEEKLFF.

The chain uses TRBV4-1 and TRBJ1-1; possibly TRBD1 for D (6 bases). Germline-derived CDR1 and CDR2 are MGHRA and YSYEKL. This CDR3 is built from 15 residues. With 3 bases removed from V and 4 bases from J, the gap between germline ends came to 15 bases. The CDR3 DNA is TGCGCCAGCAGCCACCAAACAGGGAGCACCACTGAAGCTTTCTTT. The encoded protein is CASSHQTGSTTEAFF.

The chain has TRBV27 and TRBJ2-5; 10 nucleotides agree with TRBD2. The V gene's germline CDR1 is MNHEY and CDR2 SMNVEV (reference sequence). The CDR3 loop spans 16 amino acids. The J segment lost 7 bases and the V segment lost 8 bases, leaving 16 bases of the junction unmatched. The CDR3 here is CASRWMGASGSGTQYF. The CDR3 DNA reads TGTGCCAGCCGCTGGATGGGGGCTAGCGGGAGTGGGACCCAGTACTTC.

The chain carries TRBV4-1 and TRBJ1-5; D call uncertain. Trimming left V 1 base short and J 8 bases short, with 9 bases between. CDR1 and CDR2 from the germline V gene are MGHRA and YSYEKL. This CDR3 has 13 residues. CDR3 nucleotide sequence: TGCGCCAGCAGCCAAGTCCTAGTAGAGCCCCAGCATTTT. This sequence encodes CASSQVLVEPQHF.

CDR3: CAWSADSRGGTQYF. DNA of the CDR3: TGTGCCTGGAGTGCCGATTCTAGAGGCGGTACGCAGTATTTT. The V call is TRBV30, the J call TRBJ2-3; no reliable D call. The CDR3 is 14 residues long. The V gene lost 1 base and the J gene lost 8 bases, with 16 bases spanning the gap. In germline, CDR1 is GTSNPN, CDR2 SVGIG (reference sequence). Full variable domain (rest looked up from reference TRBV30 and TRBJ2-3): SQTIHQWPATLVQPVGSPLSLECTVEGTSNPNLYWYRQAAGRGLQLLFYSVGIGQISSEVPQNLSASRPQDRQFILSSKKLLLSDSGFYLCAWSADSRGGTQYFGPGTRLTVL.

The rearrangement uses TRBV29-1 and TRBJ2-5, with TRBD2 as a possible D gene (6 bases). The germline V gene encodes CDR1 SQVTM and CDR2 ANQGSEA. Trimming removed 3 bases from V and 4 bases from J, with 15 bases in between. This CDR3 region has 14 residues. The CDR3 is CSVDSWGELETQYF. The DNA of the CDR3 is TGCAGCGTTGACTCCTGGGGGGAGTTAGAGACCCAGTACTTC.

The CDR3 reads CASSHDRRNTGELFF. The CDR3 DNA reads as TGTGCCAGCAGCCATGACAGGAGGAACACCGGGGAGCTGTTTTTT. The chain carries TRBV14 and TRBJ2-2, with D perhaps TRBD1 (6 bases). CDR1 SGHDN and CDR2 FVKESK come from the germline V gene. V was clipped by 3 bases and J by 1 base, with 9 bases between them. The CDR3 totals 15 residues.

The rearrangement uses TRBV4-2 and TRBJ2-7; 11 bases fit TRBD2. This CDR3 has 18 amino acids. Per germline, CDR1 LGHNA and CDR2 YNFKEQ. Losses at the gene ends were 0 bases for V and 0 bases for J; bases not matched to a gene: 7. CDR3 bases: TGTGCCAGCAGCCAAGATACTTTGACTAGCGGGACCTCCTACGAGCAGTACTTC. It yields the protein CASSQDTLTSGTSYEQYF.

V gene TRBV15 combines with J gene TRBJ2-1, with D tentatively TRBD2 (5 bases). The germline V and J ends were trimmed by 5 bases and 4 bases, with 12 bases remaining between them. Germline assignment: CDR1 LNHNV and CDR2 YYDKDF (reference sequence). The length of the CDR3 is 14 residues. The CDR3 nucleotides read TGTGCCACCAGCGCGACTAAGGGTTACAATGAGCAGTTCTTC. It is translated as CATSATKGYNEQFF.

This clone was found once. This sequence joins TRBV7-2 and TRBJ2-3; TRBD2 matches at 9 bases. The trim removed 1 base at V and 4 bases at J, leaving 3 bases unmatched. The CDR3 spans 15 residues. Looked up from germline, CDR1 is SGHTA and CDR2 is FQGNSA. The chain's CDR3 is CASSLVAGGPDTQYF. The DNA for the CDR3 is TGTGCCAGCAGCTTAGTTGCGGGAGGGCCAGATACGCAGTATTTT.

The chain uses TRBV9 and TRBJ1-1; no firm D call. CDR1 is SGDLS and CDR2 is YYNGEE in the germline V gene. Trimming removed 0 bases at V and 6 bases at J, with 9 bases between. This CDR3 comprises 13 residues. The CDR3 region is CASSVVSTAEAFF. The CDR3 DNA reads TGTGCCAGCAGCGTAGTTTCTACCGCTGAAGCTTTCTTT.

This chain links TRBV5-6 with TRBJ2-1; D not resolved. The V gene lost 0 bases and the J gene lost 3 bases, with 10 bases spanning the gap. CDR1 is SGHDT and CDR2 is YYEEEE in the germline V gene. The CDR3 has 15 residues. The CDR3 sequence: CASSLGIGGYNEQFF. The CDR3 DNA is TGTGCCAGCAGCTTGGGAATAGGCGGCTACAATGAGCAGTTCTTC.

V gene TRBV6-4 combines with J gene TRBJ1-6; no clear D. V dropped 4 bases and J dropped 7 bases, with 11 bases sitting between them. Per the germline V gene, CDR1 is MRHNA and CDR2 is SNTAGT. This CDR3 has 14 residues. The CDR3 DNA is TGTGCCAGCAGTGTCTCCCCGGGAAATTCACCCCTCCACTTT. Amino acids: CASSVSPGNSPLHF.